The 26 T cell receptor beta chains reported below all come from one sample, sequenced in a study of T cells in Graves' hyperthyroidism and ophthalmopathy. From RNA transcripts, TCR beta CDR3 regions were amplified. HTBI primers were the set used in a first-round RT-PCR of the TCR CDR3. TCRdb re-called the multiplex PCR reads with MiXCR, one entry per CDR3 protein. The sample lists a few hundred thousand distinct CDR3 sequences; around 20% were seen once. Sequenced input: blood. The receptors come from a man aged 18 to 29 with Graves' ophthalmopathy.

The chain links TRBV5-4 to TRBJ2-3; 8 bases are shared with TRBD2. The CDR3 is 16 amino acids. Germline trimming cut 1 base from V and 0 bases from J; bases unmatched to any gene: 4. Looked up from germline, CDR1 is SGHNT and CDR2 is YYREEE (reference sequence). CDR3 sequence reads: CASSLLAGTSTDTQYF. Here the CDR3 DNA reads TGTGCCAGCAGCTTGCTAGCGGGCACTAGCACAGATACGCAGTATTTT.

This clonotype occurred many times. V usage is TRBV5-8 and J usage is TRBJ1-1, with a weak D call TRBD1 (6 bases). The CDR3 sequence is 13 residues long. V lost 2 bases and J lost 5, with 10 bases in between. Germline CDR1 reads SGHTS; CDR2 reads YDEGEE. CDR3 sequence reads: CASSFQGRTEAFF. DNA of the CDR3: TGTGCCAGCAGCTTCCAGGGGAGGACTGAAGCTTTCTTT.

At least ten counts were recorded for this clonotype. The chain has TRBV5-4 and TRBJ2-1; 8 bases line up with TRBD1. The V and J ends lost 7 bases and 7 bases, in that order; junction bases with no gene match: 7. CDR1 and CDR2 from the germline V gene are SGHNT and YYREEE (reference sequence). This CDR3 spans 13 amino acids. The CDR3 region has the DNA TGTGCCAGCGGACAGGGTGGGAAGAATGAGCAGTTCTTC. Protein sequence: CASGQGGKNEQFF.

In its sample, this clonotype was seen many times. This sequence joins TRBV28 and TRBJ1-1, with no clear D. The CDR3 spans 12 residues. With 7 bases removed from V and 5 bases from J, the gap between germline ends came to 11 bases. Germline assignment: CDR1 MDHEN and CDR2 SYDVKM. As DNA, the CDR3 is TGTGCCAGCACCTCCGTGGGGACTGAAGCTTTCTTT. Protein sequence: CASTSVGTEAFF.

Many counts were recorded for this clonotype. The J gene is TRBJ2-1, the V gene TRBV11-2; 14 bases map to TRBD2. The CDR3 contains 16 residues. V lost 5 bases and J lost 8; bases outside the gene matches: 8. Germline CDR1 reads SGHAT; CDR2 reads FQNNGV. The CDR3: CASSPRGTSGGYEQFF. CDR3 sequence (DNA): TGTGCCAGCAGCCCGAGGGGGACTAGCGGGGGTTATGAGCAGTTCTTC.

This chain uses TRBV6-2 or TRBV6-3 with TRBJ1-3, with D maybe TRBD1 (6 bases). This CDR3 has 15 residues. The V end lost 0 bases, the J end lost 2 bases, and 8 bases lay between the germline ends. The germline V gene has CDR1 MNHEY and CDR2 SVGEGT. The CDR3 DNA follows: TGTGCCAGCAGTTACTCCAGGGGCACTGGAAACACCATATATTTT. Encoded protein: CASSYSRGTGNTIYF.

In its sample, this clonotype was seen many times. The V call is TRBV7-9, the J call TRBJ2-2, with TRBD2 identical over 10 bases. The CDR3 has 16 amino acids. Per the germline V gene, CDR1 is SEHNR and CDR2 is FQNEAQ (reference sequence). V lost 5 bases, J lost 6 bases, and 9 bases stayed unmatched. CDR3 loop: CASSPPGLASAGELFF. CDR3 sequence (DNA): TGTGCCAGCAGCCCCCCGGGACTAGCGTCGGCCGGGGAGCTGTTTTTT.

This clonotype was observed a handful of times. The junction differs from germline at one of its ends, possibly a read error. CDR3 protein: CASSLQASNTEALF. The DNA of the CDR3 is TGCGCCAGCAGCTTACAGGCGTCGAACACTGAAGCTTTATTT. J is TRBJ1-1 and V is TRBV5-1; tentative D call: TRBD1 (5 bases). The CDR3 extends over 14 amino acids. Germline values: CDR1 SGHRS, CDR2 YFSETQ.

Here the CDR3 DNA reads TGTGCCAGCATGGGGTCCAGCAGTGAAGCAGGGGCGAACACCGGGGAGCTGTTTTTT. Translating gives CASMGSSSEAGANTGELFF. The chain is built from TRBV25-1 and TRBJ2-2; a possible D gene is TRBD1 (6 bases). The CDR3 loop spans 19 amino acids. V was pared by 7 bases and J by 0 bases, with 24 bases between. In germline, CDR1 is MGHDK, CDR2 SYGVNS.

This clonotype came up many times. The V and J genes are TRBV6-1 and TRBJ1-2, with D perhaps TRBD1 (5 bases). Germline CDR1 is MNHNS and CDR2 is SASEGT. V gave up 5 bases and J gave up 3 bases, with 25 bases separating them. The CDR3 is 18 amino acids. Written as DNA, the CDR3 is TGTGCCAGCAGTTACCTCCCCAGGTGGGGGGAAATACACTATGGCTACACCTTC. It specifies CASSYLPRWGEIHYGYTF.

This clonotype was counted at least ten times. The chain joins TRBV3-1 to TRBJ1-5; no clear D. Germline V CDR1 and CDR2: LGHDT, YNNKEL (reference sequence). V lost 0 bases and J 8 bases, leaving 14 bases between the germline ends. The CDR3 length is 15 residues. This CDR3 reads CASSQDSGISEPQHF. The CDR3 nucleotides read TGTGCCAGCAGCCAAGATAGTGGGATCTCGGAGCCCCAGCATTTT.

This clonotype was recorded at least ten times. The chain recombines TRBV7-2 with TRBJ2-7, with D perhaps being TRBD1 or TRBD2 (5 bases each). Germline V gives CDR1 SGHTA, CDR2 FQGNSA. This CDR3 spans 13 amino acids. V was cut by 1 base and J by 7 bases, with 11 bases left in between. This chain's CDR3 is CASSLVRGGEQYF. The CDR3 coding sequence is TGTGCCAGCAGCTTAGTCCGGGGCGGGGAGCAGTACTTC.

This clonotype was counted ten times or more. The genes are TRBV27 and TRBJ1-1; D might be TRBD1 (6 bases). With 2 bases removed from V and 7 bases from J, the gap between germline ends came to 23 bases. The CDR3 has 17 amino acids. Germline V gene lookup returns CDR1 MNHEY and CDR2 SMNVEV (reference sequence). The CDR3 protein is CASSLLGGGRGVVEAFF. CDR3 in DNA: TGTGCCAGCAGTTTACTGGGGGGCGGCAGGGGAGTTGTTGAAGCTTTCTTT.

The genes are TRBV4-2 and TRBJ2-2; no clear D gene. CDR1 LGHNA and CDR2 YNFKEQ come from the germline V gene. Trimming removed 4 bases from V and 4 bases from J, with 13 bases in between. The CDR3 is made up of 15 amino acids. Here the CDR3 DNA reads TGTGCCAGCAGCCTAACCGGGCTCACCACCGGGGAGCTGTTTTTT. Translated, it gives CASSLTGLTTGELFF.

There are many counts of this clonotype. The chain carries TRBV24-1 and TRBJ1-2; 9 nucleotides align to TRBD1. V lost 4 bases and J lost 6; bases outside the gene matches: 2. This CDR3 comprises 13 residues. In germline, CDR1 is KGHDR, CDR2 SFDVKD. CDR3 coding DNA: TGTGCCACCAGTGAACGACAGGGGGATGGCTACACCTTC. Translating it yields CATSERQGDGYTF.

This clonotype was counted only a few times. The V gene is TRBV9, the J gene TRBJ2-3, with 9 positions matching TRBD2. The germline gives CDR1 SGDLS, CDR2 YYNGEE. CDR3 length equals 16 residues. After removal of 4 bases from V and 0 bases from J, the junction contained 6 bases not matched to a gene. CDR3 sequence (DNA): TGTGCCAGCAGCCCAATAGCGGGAGCCAGCACAGATACGCAGTATTTT. Translating it yields CASSPIAGASTDTQYF.

The sample holds a few counts of this clonotype. The CDR3 sequence is CASSRDSSGGATYNEQFF. The CDR3 DNA reads TGTGCCAGCAGTCGGGACTCTAGCGGGGGGGCCACCTACAATGAGCAGTTCTTC. V gene TRBV7-9 combines with J gene TRBJ2-1; 12 bases are a match to TRBD2. V lost 6 bases, J lost 2 bases, and 11 bases stayed unmatched. The CDR3 contains 18 residues. Per germline, CDR1 SEHNR and CDR2 FQNEAQ (reference sequence).

The rearrangement uses TRBV12-3 or TRBV12-4 and TRBJ1-6; D remains unclear. The V and J ends lost 4 bases and 0 bases respectively, with 1 base between them. The CDR3 has 13 residues. The chain's CDR3 is CASSYSYNSPLHF. The CDR3, as DNA: TGTGCCAGCAGTTACTCCTATAATTCACCCCTCCACTTT.

V gene TRBV20-1 combines with J gene TRBJ1-1, with 7 bases that match TRBD1. J was trimmed by 2 bases and V by 5 bases; bases with no gene match: 14. The CDR3 runs 16 residues. Germline V gene data show CDR1 as DFQATT and CDR2 as SNEGSKA (reference sequence). CDR3 DNA: TGCAGTGCTCCGGCTCGCACAGGGGAGCCTAACACTGAAGCTTTCTTT. Protein product: CSAPARTGEPNTEAFF.

This clonotype was recorded at least ten times. The chain recombines TRBV18 with TRBJ1-1; D ambiguous. In germline, CDR1 is KGHSH, CDR2 LQKENI. Trimming removed 4 bases from V and 1 base from J, with 13 bases in between. The CDR3 consists of 15 residues. This CDR3 reads CASSRWDAQNTEAFF. The CDR3 region has the DNA TGTGCCAGCTCACGCTGGGATGCTCAGAACACTGAAGCTTTCTTT.

This chain uses TRBV20-1 with TRBJ2-3; 11 nucleotides align to TRBD2. This CDR3 region has 15 residues. Germline V CDR1 and CDR2: DFQATT, SNEGSKA (reference sequence). Trimming removed 5 bases from V and 4 bases from J; junction bases left unmatched: 8. CDR3 loop: CSALSLAGGPDTQYF. DNA of the CDR3: TGCAGTGCTCTTAGTCTAGCGGGGGGCCCAGATACGCAGTATTTT.

There are many counts of this clonotype. The V call is TRBV20-1, the J call TRBJ2-5; D remains ambiguous. Germline CDR1 reads DFQATT; CDR2 reads SNEGSKA (reference sequence). The CDR3 runs 14 residues. The ends were cut back, 3 bases at V and 2 bases at J, with 13 bases in the middle. The CDR3 DNA follows: TGCAGTGCTAGTAAGGGAATTTGGCAAGAGACCCAGTACTTC. As protein: CSASKGIWQETQYF.

In its sample, this clonotype was seen many times. The V call is TRBV20-1, the J call TRBJ2-7, with a tentative D call TRBD1 (6 bases). V lost 6 bases and J 0 bases, leaving 12 bases between the germline ends. The CDR3 consists of 13 residues. Germline V gene sequence: CDR1 DFQATT, CDR2 SNEGSKA (reference sequence). CDR3 coding DNA: TGCAGTGCGGGAACAGGGAGCTCCTACGAGCAGTACTTC. It specifies CSAGTGSSYEQYF.

The chain has TRBV4-1 and TRBJ1-5, with D tentatively TRBD1 (5 bases). The CDR3 runs to 16 residues. Trimming left V 2 bases short and J 2 bases short, with 13 bases between. CDR1 and CDR2 (germline): MGHRA, YSYEKL. CDR3 residues: CASSQFFGGRNQPQHF. DNA of the CDR3: TGCGCCAGCAGCCAATTTTTCGGGGGACGCAATCAGCCCCAGCATTTT.

V usage is TRBV9 and J usage is TRBJ2-2, with D possibly TRBD2 on 6 matching bases. V was clipped by 4 bases and J by 4 bases, with 11 bases between them. Germline V gene lookup returns CDR1 SGDLS and CDR2 YYNGEE. The length of the CDR3 is 14 residues. CDR3 DNA: TGTGCCAGCAGCCCGGGACTGCCCACCGGGGAGCTGTTTTTT. It yields the protein CASSPGLPTGELFF.

This clonotype has at least ten counts. The chain recombines TRBV7-9 with TRBJ2-7; 8 bases match TRBD1. From germline, CDR1 is SEHNR and CDR2 FQNEAQ (reference sequence). V shed 5 bases, J shed 2 bases, and the junction held 11 bases outside the gene matches. CDR3 length: 16 residues. The CDR3, as DNA: TGTGCCAGCAGCACCAGGCCGGGACAGGTTCCCTACGAGCAGTACTTC. Protein sequence: CASSTRPGQVPYEQYF. The full variable domain, with the rest looked up from reference TRBV7-9 and TRBJ2-7, is DTGVSQNPRHKITKRGQNVTFRCDPISEHNRLYWYRQTLGQGPEFLTYFQNEAQLEKSRLLSDRFSAERPKGSFSTLEIQRTEQGDSAMYLCASSTRPGQVPYEQYFGPGTRLTVT.